This TCR beta chain was obtained from a study of cytomegalovirus exposure and HLA in healthy donors. About the study: Some 85 million unique TCRs, all from HLA-typed donors, were included in an early release of the data. Study-wide points: Reportedly, TCR beta sequences accurately predicted HLA-A and HLA-B alleles in most subjects.

Primers for the PCR totalled 60 Vbeta and 13 Jbeta. Sequencing used immunoSEQ multiplex PCR; TCRdb keeps in-frame clones, though not all of them. The repertoire has tens of thousands of clones, nearly 80% of them found once; the top ten carry almost 4.5%. Trimming removed 2 bases at V and 2 bases at J, with 8 bases between. CDR1 is SGHVS and CDR2 is FNYEAQ in the germline V gene. The CDR3 runs to 14 residues. Only one count was recorded for this clone. Its specificity is unknown. This chain connects TRBV7-6 to TRBJ2-3; D gene uncertain. The sample was PBMCs. This receptor was taken from a middle-aged man in good health and CMV-seronegative. In nucleotides, the CDR3 is TGTGCCAGCAGCTTAATCCCCCTCACAGATACGCAGTATTTT. It translates to CASSLIPLTDTQYF.